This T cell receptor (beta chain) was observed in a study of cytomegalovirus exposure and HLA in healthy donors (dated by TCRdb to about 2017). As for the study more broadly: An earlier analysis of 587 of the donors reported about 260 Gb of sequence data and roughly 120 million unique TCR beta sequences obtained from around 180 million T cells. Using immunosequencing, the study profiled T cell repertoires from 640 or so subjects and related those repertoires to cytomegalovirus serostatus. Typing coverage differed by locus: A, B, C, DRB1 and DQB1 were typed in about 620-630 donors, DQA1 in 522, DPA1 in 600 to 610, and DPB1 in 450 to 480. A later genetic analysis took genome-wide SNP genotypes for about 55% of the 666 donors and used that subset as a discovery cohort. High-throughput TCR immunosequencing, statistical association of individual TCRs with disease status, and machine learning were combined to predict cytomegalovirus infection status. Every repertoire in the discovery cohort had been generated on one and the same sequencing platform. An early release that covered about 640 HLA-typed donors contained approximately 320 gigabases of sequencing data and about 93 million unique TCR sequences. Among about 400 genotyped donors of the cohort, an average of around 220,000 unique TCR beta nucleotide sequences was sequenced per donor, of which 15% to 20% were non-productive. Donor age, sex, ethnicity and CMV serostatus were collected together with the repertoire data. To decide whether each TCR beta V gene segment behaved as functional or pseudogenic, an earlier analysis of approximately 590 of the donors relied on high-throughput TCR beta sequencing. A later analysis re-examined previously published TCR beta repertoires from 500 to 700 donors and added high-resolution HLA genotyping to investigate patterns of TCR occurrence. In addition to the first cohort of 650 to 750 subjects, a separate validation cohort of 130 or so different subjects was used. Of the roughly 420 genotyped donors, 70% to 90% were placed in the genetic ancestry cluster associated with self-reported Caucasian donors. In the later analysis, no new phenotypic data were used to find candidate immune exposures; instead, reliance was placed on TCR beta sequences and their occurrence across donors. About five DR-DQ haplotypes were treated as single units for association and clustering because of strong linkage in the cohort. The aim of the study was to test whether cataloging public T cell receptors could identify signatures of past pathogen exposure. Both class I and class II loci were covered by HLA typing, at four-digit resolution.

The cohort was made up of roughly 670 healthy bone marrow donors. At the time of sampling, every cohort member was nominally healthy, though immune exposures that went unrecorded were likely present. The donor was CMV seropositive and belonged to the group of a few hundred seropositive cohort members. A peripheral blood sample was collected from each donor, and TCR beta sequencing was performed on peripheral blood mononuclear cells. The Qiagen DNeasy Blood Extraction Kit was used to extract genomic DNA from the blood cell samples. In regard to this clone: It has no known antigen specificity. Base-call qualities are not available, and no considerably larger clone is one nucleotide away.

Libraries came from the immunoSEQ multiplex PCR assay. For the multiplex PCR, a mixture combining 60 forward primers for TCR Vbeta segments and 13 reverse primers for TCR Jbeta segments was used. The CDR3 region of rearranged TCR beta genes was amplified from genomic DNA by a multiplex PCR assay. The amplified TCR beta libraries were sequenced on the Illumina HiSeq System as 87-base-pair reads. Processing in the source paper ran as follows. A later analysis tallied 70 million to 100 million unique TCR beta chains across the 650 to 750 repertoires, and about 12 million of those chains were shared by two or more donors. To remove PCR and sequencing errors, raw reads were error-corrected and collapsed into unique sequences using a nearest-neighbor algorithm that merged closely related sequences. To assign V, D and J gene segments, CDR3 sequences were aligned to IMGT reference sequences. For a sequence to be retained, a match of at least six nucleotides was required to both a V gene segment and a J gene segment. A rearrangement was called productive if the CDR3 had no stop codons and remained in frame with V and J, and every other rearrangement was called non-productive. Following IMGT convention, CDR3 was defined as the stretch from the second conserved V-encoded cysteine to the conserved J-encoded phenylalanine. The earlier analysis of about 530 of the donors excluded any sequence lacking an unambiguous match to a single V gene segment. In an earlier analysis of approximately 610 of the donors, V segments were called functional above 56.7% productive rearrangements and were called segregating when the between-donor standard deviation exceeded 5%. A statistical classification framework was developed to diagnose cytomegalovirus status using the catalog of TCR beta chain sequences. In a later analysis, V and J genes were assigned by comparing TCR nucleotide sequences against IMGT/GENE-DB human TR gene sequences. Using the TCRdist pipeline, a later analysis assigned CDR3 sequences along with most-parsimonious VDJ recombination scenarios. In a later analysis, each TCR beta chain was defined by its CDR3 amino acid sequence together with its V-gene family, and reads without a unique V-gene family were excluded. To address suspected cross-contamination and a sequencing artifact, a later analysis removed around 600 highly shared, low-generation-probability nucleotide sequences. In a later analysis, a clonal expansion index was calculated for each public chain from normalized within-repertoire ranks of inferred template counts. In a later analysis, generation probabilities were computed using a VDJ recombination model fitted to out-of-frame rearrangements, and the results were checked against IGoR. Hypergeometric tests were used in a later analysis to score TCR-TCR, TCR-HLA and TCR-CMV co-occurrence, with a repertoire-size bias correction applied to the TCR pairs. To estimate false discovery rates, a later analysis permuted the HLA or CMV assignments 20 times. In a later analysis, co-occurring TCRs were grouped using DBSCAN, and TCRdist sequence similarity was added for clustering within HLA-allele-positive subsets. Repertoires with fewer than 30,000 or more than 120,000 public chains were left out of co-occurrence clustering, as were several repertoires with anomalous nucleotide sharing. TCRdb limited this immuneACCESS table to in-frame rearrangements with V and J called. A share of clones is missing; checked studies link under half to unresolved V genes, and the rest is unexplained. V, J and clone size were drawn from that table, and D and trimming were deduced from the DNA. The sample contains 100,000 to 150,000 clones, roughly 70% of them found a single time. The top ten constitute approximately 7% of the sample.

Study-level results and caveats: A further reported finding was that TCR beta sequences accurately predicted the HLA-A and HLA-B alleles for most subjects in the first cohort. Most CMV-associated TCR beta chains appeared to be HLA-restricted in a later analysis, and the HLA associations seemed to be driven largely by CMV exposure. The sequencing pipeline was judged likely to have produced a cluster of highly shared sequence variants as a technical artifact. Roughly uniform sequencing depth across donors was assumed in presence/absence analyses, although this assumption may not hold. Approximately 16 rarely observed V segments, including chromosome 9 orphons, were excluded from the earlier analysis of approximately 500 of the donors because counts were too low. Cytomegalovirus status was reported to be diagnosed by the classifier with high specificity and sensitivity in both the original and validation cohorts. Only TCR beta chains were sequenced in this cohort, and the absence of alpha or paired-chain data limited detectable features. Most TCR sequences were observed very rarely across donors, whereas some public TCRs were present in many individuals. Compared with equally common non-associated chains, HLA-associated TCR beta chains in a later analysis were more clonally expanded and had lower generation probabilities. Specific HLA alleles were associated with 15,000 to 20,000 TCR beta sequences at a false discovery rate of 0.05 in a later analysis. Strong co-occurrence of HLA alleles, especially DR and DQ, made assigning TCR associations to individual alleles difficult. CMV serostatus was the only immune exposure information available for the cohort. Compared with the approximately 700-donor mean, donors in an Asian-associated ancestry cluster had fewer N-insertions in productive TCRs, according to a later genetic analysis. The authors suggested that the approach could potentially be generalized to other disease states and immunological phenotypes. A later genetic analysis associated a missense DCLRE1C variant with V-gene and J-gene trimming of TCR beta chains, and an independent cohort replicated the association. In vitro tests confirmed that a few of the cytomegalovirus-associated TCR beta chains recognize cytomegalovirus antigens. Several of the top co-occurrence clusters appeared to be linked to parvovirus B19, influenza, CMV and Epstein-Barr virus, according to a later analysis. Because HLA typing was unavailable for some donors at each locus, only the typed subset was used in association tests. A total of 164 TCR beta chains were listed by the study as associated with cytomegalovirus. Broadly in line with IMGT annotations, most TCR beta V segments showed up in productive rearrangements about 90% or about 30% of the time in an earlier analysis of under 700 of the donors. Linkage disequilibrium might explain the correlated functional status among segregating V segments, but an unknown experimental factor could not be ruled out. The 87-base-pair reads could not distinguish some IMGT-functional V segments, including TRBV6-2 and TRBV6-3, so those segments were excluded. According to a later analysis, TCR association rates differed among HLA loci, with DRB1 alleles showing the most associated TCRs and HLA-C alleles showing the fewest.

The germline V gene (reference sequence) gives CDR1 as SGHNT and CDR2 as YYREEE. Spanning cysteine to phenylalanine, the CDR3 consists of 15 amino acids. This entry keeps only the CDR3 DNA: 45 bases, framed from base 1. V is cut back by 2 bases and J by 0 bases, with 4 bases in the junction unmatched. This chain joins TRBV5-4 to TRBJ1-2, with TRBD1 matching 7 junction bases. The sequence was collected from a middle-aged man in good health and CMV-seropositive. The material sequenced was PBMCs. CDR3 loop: CASSFNRGPNYGYTF. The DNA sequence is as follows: TGTGCCAGCAGCTTTAACAGGGGACCTAACTATGGCTACACCTTC.